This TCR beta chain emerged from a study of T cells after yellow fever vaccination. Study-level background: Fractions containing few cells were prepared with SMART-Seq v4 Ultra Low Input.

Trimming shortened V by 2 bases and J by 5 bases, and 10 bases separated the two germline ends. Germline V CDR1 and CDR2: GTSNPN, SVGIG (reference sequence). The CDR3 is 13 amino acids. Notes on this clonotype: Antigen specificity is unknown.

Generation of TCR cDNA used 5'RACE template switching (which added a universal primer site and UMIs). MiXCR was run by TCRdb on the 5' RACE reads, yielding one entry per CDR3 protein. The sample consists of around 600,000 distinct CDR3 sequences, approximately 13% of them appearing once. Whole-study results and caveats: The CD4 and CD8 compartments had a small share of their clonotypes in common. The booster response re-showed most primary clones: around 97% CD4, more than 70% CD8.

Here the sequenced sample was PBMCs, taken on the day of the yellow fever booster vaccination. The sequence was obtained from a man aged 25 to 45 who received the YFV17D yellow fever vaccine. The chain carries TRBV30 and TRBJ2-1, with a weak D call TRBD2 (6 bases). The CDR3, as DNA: TGTGCCTGGAGTTTGGGGACTGACAATGAGCAGTTCTTC. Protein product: CAWSLGTDNEQFF.